Below are 27 T cell receptor beta chains sequenced from a single sample in a study of persistence of HIV-infected CD4 T cells. Their specific antigens are unknown. The libraries were made with immunoSEQ version 4 in survey mode. Here immunoSEQ multiplex PCR was the method, and the copy in TCRdb shows in-frame clones only, minus some. Of 30,000 to 45,000 clones listed, 75% to 90% are singletons. Cells were stimulated with CMV-infected fibroblast lysates at roughly 10 ug/mL. Sorted nonresponding memory CD4+ T cells were CD40L-negative, CD69-negative, CD45RO-high. This material consisted of CD4+ T cells sorted from PBMCs after approximately 19-hour stimulation, taken from a patient who received antiretroviral therapy. The receptors were gathered from an adult man with HIV who was CMV-seropositive.

The gene calls are TRBV7-2 and TRBJ2-7; TRBD2 might be the D (6 bases). CDR1 and CDR2 (germline): SGHTA, FQGNSA. V was cut by 4 bases and J by 0 bases, with 16 bases left in between. The CDR3 consists of 16 residues. CDR3 protein: CASSSAGTRSSYEQYF. The DNA for the CDR3 is TGTGCCAGCAGCTCCGCGGGGACGAGGAGCTCCTACGAGCAGTACTTC. Complete variable domain (other parts from reference TRBV7-2 and TRBJ2-7): GAGVSQSPSNKVTEKGKDVELRCDPISGHTALYWYRQSLGQGLEFLIYFQGNSAPDKSGLPSDRFSAERTGGSVSTLTIQRTQQEDSAVYLCASSSAGTRSSYEQYFGPGTRLTVT.

The chain is built from TRBV10-2 and TRBJ1-5; the match to TRBD1 covers 7 bases. Germline V gives CDR1 WSHSY, CDR2 SAAADI. This CDR3 region has 15 residues. V shed 3 bases and J 6 bases; nucleotides not matched to a gene: 8. The chain's CDR3 is CASSDFGDRAQPQHF. In nucleotides, the CDR3 is TGCGCCAGCAGTGACTTCGGTGACAGGGCTCAGCCCCAGCATTTT.

The V call is TRBV6-5, the J call TRBJ1-1; 7 positions match TRBD1. J lost 4 bases, V lost 7 bases, and 9 bases had no gene match. The CDR3 is 14 residues long. Germline V lookup: CDR1 MNHEY, CDR2 SVGAGI. This chain's CDR3 is CASNQNRGRTEAFF. The CDR3 DNA follows: TGTGCCAGCAACCAAAACAGGGGCCGCACTGAAGCTTTCTTT.

This sequence joins TRBV6-5 and TRBJ2-7; 9 bases are shared with TRBD1. Trimming took 7 bases from V and 0 from J; bases not matched to a gene: 7. The CDR3 is made up of 15 amino acids. Germline values: CDR1 MNHEY, CDR2 SVGAGI. The CDR3 sequence is CASKPGQGISYEQYF. The CDR3, as DNA: TGTGCCAGCAAACCGGGACAGGGCATCTCCTACGAGCAGTACTTC.

This chain connects TRBV18 to TRBJ1-1; D uncertain. The CDR3 consists of 13 residues. V dropped 8 bases and J dropped 2 bases, with 12 bases sitting between them. CDR1 is KGHSH and CDR2 is LQKENI in the germline V gene. CDR3 protein: CASRTALNTEAFF. The CDR3 bases are TGTGCCAGCCGAACGGCCCTAAACACTGAAGCTTTCTTT.

Relative to its sample, this clone is medium-sized. The rearrangement joins TRBV6-1 to TRBJ1-6, with 8 bases that match TRBD1. V was clipped by 2 bases and J by 7 bases; unmatched bases: 4. This CDR3 has 15 amino acids. Germline values: CDR1 MNHNS, CDR2 SASEGT. Here the CDR3 DNA reads TGTGCCAGCAGTGAAACGGACAGGGAGAATTCACCCCTCCACTTT. Its protein is CASSETDRENSPLHF.

The chain employs TRBV3-1 (or the pseudogene TRBV3-2) and TRBJ2-1; 8 positions match TRBD1. This CDR3 region has 11 residues. Germline CDR1 is LGHDT and CDR2 is YNNKEL (reference sequence). The J segment lost 15 bases and the V segment lost 11 bases, leaving 12 bases of the junction unmatched. The CDR3 reads CACSFGTGLFF. The CDR3, as DNA: TGTGCCTGTTCCTTCGGGACAGGTCTGTTCTTC.

CDR3 sequence: CASSPVDDTEAFF. In nucleotides, the CDR3 is TGTGCCAGCTCCCCTGTCGATGACACTGAAGCTTTCTTT. The chain carries TRBV18 and TRBJ1-1; D not certain. The CDR3 length is 13 residues. Trimming pared 6 bases from V and 3 bases from J, leaving 11 bases between. CDR1 and CDR2 from the germline V gene are KGHSH and LQKENI.

The rearrangement joins TRBV5-1 to TRBJ2-2; 10 nucleotides line up with TRBD2. Looked up from germline, CDR1 is SGHRS and CDR2 is YFSETQ. After removal of 3 bases from V and 7 bases from J, the junction contained 12 bases not matched to a gene. The CDR3 is 17 residues long. The DNA for the CDR3 is TGCGCCAGCAGCTCTGCTAGCGGGGGCCCCTTCGACGGGGAGCTGTTTTTT. It is translated as CASSSASGGPFDGELFF. Complete variable domain (other parts from reference TRBV5-1 and TRBJ2-2): KAGVTQTPRYLIKTRGQQVTLSCSPISGHRSVSWYQQTPGQGLQFLFEYFSETQRNKGNFPGRFSGRQFSNSRSEMNVSTLELGDSALYLCASSSASGGPFDGELFFGEGSRLTVL.

The CDR3 loop reads CASSLQAVRDYGYTF. The CDR3, as DNA: TGTGCCAGCAGCTTGCAGGCTGTCCGGGACTATGGCTACACCTTC. The rearrangement links TRBV5-5 to TRBJ1-2; no clear D gene. V was clipped by 1 base and J by 3 bases, with 13 bases between them. The CDR3 spans 15 residues. Per the germline V gene, CDR1 is SGHKS and CDR2 is YYEKEE (reference sequence).

This clone has just one count. V is TRBV28 and J is TRBJ2-2; no firm D call. This CDR3 contains 12 residues. The germline gives CDR1 MDHEN, CDR2 SYDVKM. V was cut by 3 bases and J by 4 bases, with 3 bases left in between. CDR3 loop: CASSFPTGELFF. CDR3 coding DNA: TGTGCCAGCAGTTTCCCCACCGGGGAGCTGTTTTTT.

This clone has a single count. The V call is TRBV10-1, the J call TRBJ2-1; the D gene is possibly TRBD2 (6 bases). This CDR3 region has 16 residues. In germline, CDR1 is WNHNN, CDR2 SYGVQD (reference sequence). V lost 2 bases and J lost 7, with 18 bases in between. Here the CDR3 DNA reads TGCGCCAGCAGTGAGGCCGGAGGGGCAGGACTAAATGAGCAGTTCTTC. This encodes CASSEAGGAGLNEQFF.

The chain links TRBV18 to TRBJ1-5, with D possibly being TRBD1 (5 bases). V was trimmed by 8 bases and J by 4 bases, leaving 15 bases between them. The CDR3 loop spans 14 amino acids. Germline CDR1 is KGHSH and CDR2 is LQKENI. The CDR3 bases are TGTGCCAGCACCTCTCAGGGACCTAATCAGCCCCAGCATTTT. As protein: CASTSQGPNQPQHF.

The CDR3: CASSLASAEREAFF. CDR3 sequence (DNA): TGTGCCAGCAGCTTAGCCTCGGCAGAAAGAGAAGCTTTCTTT. The V gene is TRBV7-9, the J gene TRBJ1-1, with unresolved D. This CDR3 has 14 residues. Germline V gives CDR1 SEHNR, CDR2 FQNEAQ (reference sequence). The germline V and J ends were trimmed by 0 bases and 8 bases, with 13 bases remaining between them.

V gene TRBV5-1 combines with J gene TRBJ1-4, with D unclear. This CDR3 region has 15 residues. Germline V gives CDR1 SGHRS, CDR2 YFSETQ. Trimming pared 5 bases from V and 3 bases from J, leaving 14 bases between. The CDR3 spells CASSERPQPNEKLFF. In DNA form, the CDR3 reads TGCGCCAGCAGTGAACGGCCCCAGCCTAATGAAAAACTGTTTTTT.

The V gene is TRBV19, the J gene TRBJ2-1, with a tentative D call TRBD2 (6 bases). Germline loops: CDR1 LNHDA, CDR2 SQIVND (reference sequence). Trimming shortened V by 9 bases and J by 0 bases, and 9 bases separated the two germline ends. The CDR3 is 13 residues long. The CDR3 coding sequence is TGTGCCAGCCGGGGGAGCTCCTACAATGAGCAGTTCTTC. Its translation is CASRGSSYNEQFF.

This rearrangement joins TRBV3-1 (or the pseudogene TRBV3-2) to TRBJ1-6; D uncertain. The germline V gene has CDR1 LGHDT and CDR2 YNNKEL (reference sequence). This CDR3 comprises 16 residues. Trimming stripped 0 bases from V and 6 bases from J, with 12 bases between. This CDR3 reads CASSQDILLGNSPLHF. The CDR3 nucleotides read TGTGCCAGCAGCCAAGATATACTTCTCGGTAATTCACCCCTCCACTTT.

This sequence joins TRBV19 and TRBJ2-3; D gene unclear. V lost 5 bases, J lost 4 bases, and 10 bases lay in between. From germline, CDR1 is LNHDA and CDR2 SQIVND (reference sequence). The CDR3 is made up of 13 amino acids. The CDR3 region is CASSSPPSDTQYF. The CDR3 region has the DNA TGTGCCAGTAGTTCACCTCCCTCAGATACGCAGTATTTT.

The rearrangement joins TRBV5-6 to TRBJ1-3; 7 positions agree with TRBD1. CDR1 is SGHDT and CDR2 is YYEEEE in the germline V gene. The CDR3 extends over 14 amino acids. Trimming cost V 5 bases and J 0 bases; bases outside gene matches: 2. The CDR3 here is CASSRDSSGNTIYF. CDR3 coding DNA: TGTGCCAGCAGTCGGGACAGCTCTGGAAACACCATATATTTT.

The chain recombines TRBV7-6 with TRBJ2-3; unclear D gene. This CDR3 contains 15 residues. Germline CDR1 SGHVS, CDR2 FNYEAQ. Trimming shortened V by 6 bases and J by 5 bases, and 18 bases separated the two germline ends. The CDR3 DNA is TGTGCCAGCAGTTCGACTCCCGGAAGATTAGATACGCAGTATTTT. Protein: CASSSTPGRLDTQYF.

The chain is built from TRBV5-5 and TRBJ1-2; D uncertain. This CDR3 comprises 14 residues. Germline V gene data show CDR1 as SGHKS and CDR2 as YYEKEE (reference sequence). V shed 3 bases and J shed 5 bases, with 14 bases lying between them. This CDR3 is CASSSTPVEYGYTF. The CDR3 coding sequence is TGTGCCAGCAGCTCCACACCGGTGGAGTATGGCTACACCTTC. The full variable domain, its missing parts supplied by reference TRBV5-5 and TRBJ1-2, is DAGVTQSPTHLIKTRGQQVTLRCSPISGHKSVSWYQQVLGQGPQFIFQYYEKEERGRGNFPDRFSARQFPNYSSELNVNALLLGDSALYLCASSSTPVEYGYTFGSGTRLTVV.

The chain employs TRBV19 and TRBJ1-2; 8 bases align to TRBD1. Germline loops: CDR1 LNHDA, CDR2 SQIVND (reference sequence). J lost 8 bases, V lost 2 bases, and 16 bases had no gene match. The CDR3 has 17 amino acids. The CDR3 reads CASSIRGPGQATLGYTF. The CDR3 nucleotides read TGTGCCAGTAGTATAAGGGGGCCGGGACAGGCCACCTTAGGCTACACCTTC. Complete variable domain (other parts from reference TRBV19 and TRBJ1-2): DGGITQSPKYLFRKEGQNVTLSCEQNLNHDAMYWYRQDPGQGLRLIYYSQIVNDFQKGDIAEGYSVSREKKESFPLTVTSAQKNPTAFYLCASSIRGPGQATLGYTFGSGTRLTVV.

The chain couples TRBV3-1 (or the pseudogene TRBV3-2) to TRBJ1-5, with TRBD1 as a possible D gene (6 bases). The CDR3 consists of 14 residues. Between the trimmed V and J ends, which lost 4 bases and 7 bases, there was a span of 14 bases. Germline CDR1 is LGHDT and CDR2 is YNNKEL (reference sequence). The CDR3 here is CASSLGAGAQPQHF. CDR3 coding DNA: TGTGCCAGCAGCCTTGGAGCAGGGGCCCAGCCCCAGCATTTT.

In this sample, this clone turned up a few times. The chain recombines TRBV6-5 with TRBJ1-2; D not resolved. The germline V and J ends were trimmed by 6 bases and 3 bases, with 11 bases remaining between them. This CDR3 contains 13 residues. Germline V gene lookup returns CDR1 MNHEY and CDR2 SVGAGI. The CDR3 sequence: CASSLDQDYGYTF. DNA of the CDR3: TGTGCCAGCAGCCTGGATCAGGACTATGGCTACACCTTC.

The V and J genes are TRBV2 and TRBJ1-5, with D perhaps matching TRBD1 (5 bases). The CDR3 spans 14 residues. The germline CDR1 and CDR2 sequences are SNHLY and FYNNEI. V shed 5 bases and J shed 5 bases, with 13 bases lying between them. CDR3 amino acids: CASSKGTDYQPQHF. CDR3 in DNA: TGTGCCAGCAGTAAAGGGACCGATTATCAGCCCCAGCATTTT. Full variable domain (remainder filled in from reference TRBV2 and TRBJ1-5): EPEVTQTPSHQVTQMGQEVILRCVPISNHLYFYWYRQILGQKVEFLVSFYNNEISEKSEIFDDQFSVERPDGSNFTLKIRSTKLEDSAMYFCASSKGTDYQPQHFGDGTRLSIL.

V is TRBV10-2 and J is TRBJ1-1, with 7 bases that match TRBD1. V dropped 7 bases and J dropped 7; count of bases not matched to a gene: 9. This CDR3 is built from 13 residues. Looked up from germline, CDR1 is WSHSY and CDR2 is SAAADI. The CDR3 nucleotides read TGCGCCAGCATTACTGACAGGGAGGATGAAGCTTTCTTT. Encoded protein: CASITDREDEAFF.

The V and J genes are TRBV15 and TRBJ2-3, with D possibly TRBD1 on 6 matching bases. The V end was cut by 8 bases, the J end by 0 bases, with 9 bases between. In germline, CDR1 is LNHNV, CDR2 YYDKDF (reference sequence). The CDR3 totals 13 residues. CDR3 protein: CATHQGSTDTQYF. CDR3 coding DNA: TGTGCCACCCATCAGGGGAGCACAGATACGCAGTATTTT.